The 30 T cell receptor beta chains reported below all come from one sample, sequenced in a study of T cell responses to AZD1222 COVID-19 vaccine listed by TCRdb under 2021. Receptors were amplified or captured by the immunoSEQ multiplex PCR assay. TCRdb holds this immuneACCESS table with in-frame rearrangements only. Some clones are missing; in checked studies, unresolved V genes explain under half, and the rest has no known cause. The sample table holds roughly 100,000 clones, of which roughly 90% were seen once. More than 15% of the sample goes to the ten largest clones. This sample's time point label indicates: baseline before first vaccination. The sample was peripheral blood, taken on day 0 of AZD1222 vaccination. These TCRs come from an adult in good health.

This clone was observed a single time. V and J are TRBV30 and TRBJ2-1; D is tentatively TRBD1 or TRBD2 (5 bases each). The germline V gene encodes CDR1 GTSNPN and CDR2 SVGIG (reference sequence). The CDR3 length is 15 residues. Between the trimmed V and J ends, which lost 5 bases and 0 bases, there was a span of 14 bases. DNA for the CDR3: TGTGCCTGGGGGGGTGTCGTGAGCTCCTACAATGAGCAGTTCTTC. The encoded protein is CAWGGVVSSYNEQFF.

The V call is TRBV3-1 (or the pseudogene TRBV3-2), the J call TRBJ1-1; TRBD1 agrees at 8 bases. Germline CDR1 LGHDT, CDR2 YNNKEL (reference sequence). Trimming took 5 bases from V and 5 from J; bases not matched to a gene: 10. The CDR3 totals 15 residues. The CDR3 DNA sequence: TGTGCCAGCAGCGGCATGGGACAGGTGGTGACTGAAGCTTTCTTT. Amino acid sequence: CASSGMGQVVTEAFF.

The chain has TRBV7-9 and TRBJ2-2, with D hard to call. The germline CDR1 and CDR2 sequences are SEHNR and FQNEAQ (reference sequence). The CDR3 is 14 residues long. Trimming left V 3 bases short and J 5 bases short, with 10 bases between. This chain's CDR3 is CASSFELVTGELFF. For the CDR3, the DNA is TGTGCCAGCAGCTTTGAACTGGTGACCGGGGAGCTGTTTTTT.

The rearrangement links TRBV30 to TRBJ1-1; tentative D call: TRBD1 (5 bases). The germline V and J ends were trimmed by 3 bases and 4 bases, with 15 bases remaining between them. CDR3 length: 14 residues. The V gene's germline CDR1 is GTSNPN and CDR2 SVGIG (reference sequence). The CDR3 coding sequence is TGTGCCTGGAGGAGGGGATTGCGGGCCACTGAAGCTTTCTTT. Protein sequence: CAWRRGLRATEAFF.

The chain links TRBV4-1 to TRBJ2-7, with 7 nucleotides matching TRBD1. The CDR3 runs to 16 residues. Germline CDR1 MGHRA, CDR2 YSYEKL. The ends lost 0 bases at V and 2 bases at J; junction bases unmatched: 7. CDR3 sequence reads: CASSQDMTGLAYEQYF. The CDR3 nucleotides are TGCGCCAGCAGCCAAGATATGACAGGGCTTGCCTACGAGCAGTACTTC.

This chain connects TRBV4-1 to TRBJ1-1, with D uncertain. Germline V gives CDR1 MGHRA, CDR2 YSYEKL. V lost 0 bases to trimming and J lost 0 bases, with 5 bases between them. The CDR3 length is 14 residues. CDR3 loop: CASSQEFVNTEAFF. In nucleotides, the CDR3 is TGCGCCAGCAGCCAAGAATTTGTGAACACTGAAGCTTTCTTT.

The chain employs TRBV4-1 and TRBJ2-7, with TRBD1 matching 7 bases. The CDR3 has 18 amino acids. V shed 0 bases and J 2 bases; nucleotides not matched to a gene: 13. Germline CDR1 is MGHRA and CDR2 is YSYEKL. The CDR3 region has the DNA TGCGCCAGCAGCCAAGAAGTTATTCGGGACAGAGCCCCCTACGAGCAGTACTTC. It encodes CASSQEVIRDRAPYEQYF.

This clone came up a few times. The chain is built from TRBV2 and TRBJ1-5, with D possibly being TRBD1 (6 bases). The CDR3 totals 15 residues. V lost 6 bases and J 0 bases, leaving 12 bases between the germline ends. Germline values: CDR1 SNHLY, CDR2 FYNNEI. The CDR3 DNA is TGTGCCAGCAGCGGACAGATTATTAGCAATCAGCCCCAGCATTTT. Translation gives CASSGQIISNQPQHF.

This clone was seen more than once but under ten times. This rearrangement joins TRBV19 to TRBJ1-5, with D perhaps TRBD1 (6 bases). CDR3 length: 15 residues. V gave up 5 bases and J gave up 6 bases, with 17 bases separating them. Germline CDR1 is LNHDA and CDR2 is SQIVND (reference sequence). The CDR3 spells CASSSVGAQGQPQHF. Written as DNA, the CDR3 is TGTGCCAGTAGTTCAGTGGGGGCGCAGGGTCAGCCCCAGCATTTT. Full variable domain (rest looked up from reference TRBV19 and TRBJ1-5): DGGITQSPKYLFRKEGQNVTLSCEQNLNHDAMYWYRQDPGQGLRLIYYSQIVNDFQKGDIAEGYSVSREKKESFPLTVTSAQKNPTAFYLCASSSVGAQGQPQHFGDGTRLSIL.

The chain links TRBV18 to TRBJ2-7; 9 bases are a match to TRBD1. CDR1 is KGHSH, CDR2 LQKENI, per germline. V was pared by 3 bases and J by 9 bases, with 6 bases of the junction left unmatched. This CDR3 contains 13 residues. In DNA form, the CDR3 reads TGTGCCAGCTCACCGGGACAGGGTACAGTGCAGTACTTC. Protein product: CASSPGQGTVQYF.

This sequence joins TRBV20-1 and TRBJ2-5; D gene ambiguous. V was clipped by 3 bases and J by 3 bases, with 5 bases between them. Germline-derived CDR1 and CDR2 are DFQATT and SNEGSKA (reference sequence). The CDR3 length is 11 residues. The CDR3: CSASKKETQYF. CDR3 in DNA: TGCAGTGCTAGTAAAAAAGAGACCCAGTACTTC.

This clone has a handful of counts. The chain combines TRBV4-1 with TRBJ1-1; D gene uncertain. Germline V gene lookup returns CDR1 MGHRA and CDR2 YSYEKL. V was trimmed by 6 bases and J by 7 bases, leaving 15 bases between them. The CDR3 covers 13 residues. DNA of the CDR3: TGCGCCAGCAGTCCCAGTACCCGCCTTGAAGCTTTCTTT. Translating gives CASSPSTRLEAFF.

The CDR3 nucleotides read TGTGCCAGCAGCCACGGAAACTATGGCTACACCTTC. Protein product: CASSHGNYGYTF. J is TRBJ1-2 and V is TRBV12-3 or TRBV12-4; D uncertain. The CDR3 has 12 residues. The germline V and J ends were trimmed by 6 bases and 2 bases, with 7 bases remaining between them.

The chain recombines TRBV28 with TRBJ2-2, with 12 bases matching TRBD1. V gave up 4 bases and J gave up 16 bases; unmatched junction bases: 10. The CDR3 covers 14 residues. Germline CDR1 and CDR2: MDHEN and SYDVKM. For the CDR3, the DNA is TGTGCCAGCAGTTCAACCATTGGGACAGGGGGCGAGTTTTTT. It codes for CASSSTIGTGGEFF.

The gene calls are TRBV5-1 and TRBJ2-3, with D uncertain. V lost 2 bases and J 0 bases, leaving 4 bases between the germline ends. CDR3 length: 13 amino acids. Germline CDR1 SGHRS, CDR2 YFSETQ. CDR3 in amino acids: CASSLLSTDTQYF. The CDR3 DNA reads TGCGCCAGCAGCTTATTGAGCACAGATACGCAGTATTTT. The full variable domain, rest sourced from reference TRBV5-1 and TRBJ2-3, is KAGVTQTPRYLIKTRGQQVTLSCSPISGHRSVSWYQQTPGQGLQFLFEYFSETQRNKGNFPGRFSGRQFSNSRSEMNVSTLELGDSALYLCASSLLSTDTQYFGPGTRLTVL.

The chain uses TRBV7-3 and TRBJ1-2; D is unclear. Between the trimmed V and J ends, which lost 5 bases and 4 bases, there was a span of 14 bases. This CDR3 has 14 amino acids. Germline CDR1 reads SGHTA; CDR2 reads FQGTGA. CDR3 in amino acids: CASSTSTGGYGYTF. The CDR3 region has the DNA TGTGCCAGCAGCACCTCGACGGGTGGCTATGGCTACACCTTC.

CDR3 nucleotide sequence: TGTGCCAGCAGCTTAGGTTGGGGTCAGGGACAGCCCCAGCATTTT. Residues: CASSLGWGQGQPQHF. V and J are TRBV7-8 and TRBJ1-5, with a tentative D call TRBD1 (5 bases). In germline, CDR1 is SGHVS, CDR2 FQNEAQ. Trimming pared 1 base from V and 7 bases from J, leaving 14 bases between. The CDR3 loop spans 15 amino acids.

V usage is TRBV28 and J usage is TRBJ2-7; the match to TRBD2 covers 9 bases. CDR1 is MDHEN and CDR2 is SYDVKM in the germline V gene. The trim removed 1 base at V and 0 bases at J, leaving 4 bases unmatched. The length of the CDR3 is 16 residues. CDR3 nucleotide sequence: TGTGCCAGCAGTTTATTAGGGCGGGAGGGCTCCTACGAGCAGTACTTC. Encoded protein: CASSLLGREGSYEQYF. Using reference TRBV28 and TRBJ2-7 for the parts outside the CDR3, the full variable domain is DVKVTQSSRYLVKRTGEKVFLECVQDMDHENMFWYRQDPGLGLRLIYFSYDVKMKEKGDIPEGYSVSREKKERFSLILESASTNQTSMYLCASSLLGREGSYEQYFGPGTRLTVT.

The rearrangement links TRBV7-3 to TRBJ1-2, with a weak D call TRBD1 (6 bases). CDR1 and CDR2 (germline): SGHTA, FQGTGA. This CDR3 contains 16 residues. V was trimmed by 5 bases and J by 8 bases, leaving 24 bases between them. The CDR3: CASSPTRRGAREGYTF. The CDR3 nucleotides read TGTGCCAGCAGCCCGACAAGGCGGGGGGCCCGGGAAGGCTACACCTTC. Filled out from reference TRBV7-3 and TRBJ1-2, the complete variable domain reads GAGVSQTPSNKVTEKGKYVELRCDPISGHTALYWYRQSLGQGPEFLIYFQGTGAADDSGLPNDRFFAVRPEGSVSTLKIQRTERGDSAVYLCASSPTRRGAREGYTFGSGTRLTVV.

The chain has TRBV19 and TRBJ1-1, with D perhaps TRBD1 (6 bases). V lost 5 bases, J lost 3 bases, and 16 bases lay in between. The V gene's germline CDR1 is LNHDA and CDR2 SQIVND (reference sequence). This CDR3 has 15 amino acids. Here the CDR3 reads CASSFRQVGDTEAFF. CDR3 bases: TGTGCCAGTAGTTTTCGACAGGTTGGGGACACTGAAGCTTTCTTT.

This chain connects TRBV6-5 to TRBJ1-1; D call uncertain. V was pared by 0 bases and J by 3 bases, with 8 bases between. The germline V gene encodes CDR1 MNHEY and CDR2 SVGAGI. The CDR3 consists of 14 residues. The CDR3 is CASSYSGRYTEAFF. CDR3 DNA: TGTGCCAGCAGTTACTCCGGCCGGTACACTGAAGCTTTCTTT.

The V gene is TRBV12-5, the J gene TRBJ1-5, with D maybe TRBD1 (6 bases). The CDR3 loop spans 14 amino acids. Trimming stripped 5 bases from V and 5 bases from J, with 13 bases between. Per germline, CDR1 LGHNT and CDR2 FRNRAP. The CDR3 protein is CASGTTGRDQPQHF. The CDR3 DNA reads TGTGCTAGTGGTACAACAGGGCGGGATCAGCCCCAGCATTTT.

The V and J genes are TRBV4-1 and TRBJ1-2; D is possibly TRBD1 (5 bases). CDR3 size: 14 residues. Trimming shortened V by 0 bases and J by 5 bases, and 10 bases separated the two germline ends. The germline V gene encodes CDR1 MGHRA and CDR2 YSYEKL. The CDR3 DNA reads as TGCGCCAGCAGCCAAGAGGCCGGGACTTATGGCTACACCTTC. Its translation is CASSQEAGTYGYTF.

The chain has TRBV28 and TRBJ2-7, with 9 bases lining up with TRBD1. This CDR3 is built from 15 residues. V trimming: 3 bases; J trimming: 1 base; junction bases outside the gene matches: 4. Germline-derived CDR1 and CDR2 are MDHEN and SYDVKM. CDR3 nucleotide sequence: TGTGCCAGCAGTTTCGGGACAGGGTCATCCTACGAGCAGTACTTC. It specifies CASSFGTGSSYEQYF.

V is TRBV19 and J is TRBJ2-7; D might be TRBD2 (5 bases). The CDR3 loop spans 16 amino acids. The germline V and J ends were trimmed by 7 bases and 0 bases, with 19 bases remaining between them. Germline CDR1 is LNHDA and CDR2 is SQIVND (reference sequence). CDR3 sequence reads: CASKFRSGAASYEQYF. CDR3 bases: TGTGCCAGTAAATTCAGGAGTGGAGCGGCCTCCTACGAGCAGTACTTC.

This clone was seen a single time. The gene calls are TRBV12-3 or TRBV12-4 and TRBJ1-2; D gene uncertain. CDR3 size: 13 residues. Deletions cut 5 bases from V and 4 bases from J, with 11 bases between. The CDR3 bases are TGTGCCAGCAGTCCCGGAGCGCCCTATGGCTACACCTTC. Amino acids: CASSPGAPYGYTF.

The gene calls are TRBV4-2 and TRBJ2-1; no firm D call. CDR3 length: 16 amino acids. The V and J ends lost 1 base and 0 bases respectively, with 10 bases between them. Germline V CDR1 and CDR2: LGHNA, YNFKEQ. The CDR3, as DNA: TGTGCCAGCAGCCAAGCTTCTAGTGACTCCTACAATGAGCAGTTCTTC. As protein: CASSQASSDSYNEQFF.

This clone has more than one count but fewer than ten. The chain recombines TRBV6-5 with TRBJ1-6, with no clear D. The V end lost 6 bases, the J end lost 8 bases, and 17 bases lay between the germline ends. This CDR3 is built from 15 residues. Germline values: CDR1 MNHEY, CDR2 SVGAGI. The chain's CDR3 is CASSSPTEGHSPLHF. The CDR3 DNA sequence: TGTGCCAGCAGCTCCCCCACGGAGGGTCATTCACCCCTCCACTTT.

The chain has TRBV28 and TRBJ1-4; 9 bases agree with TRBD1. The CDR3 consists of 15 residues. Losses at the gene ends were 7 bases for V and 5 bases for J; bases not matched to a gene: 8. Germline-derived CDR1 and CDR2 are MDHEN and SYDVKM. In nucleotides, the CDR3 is TGTGCCAGCATCGGACCGGGACAGGGAAATGAAAAACTGTTTTTT. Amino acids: CASIGPGQGNEKLFF. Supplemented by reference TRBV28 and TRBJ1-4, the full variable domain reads DVKVTQSSRYLVKRTGEKVFLECVQDMDHENMFWYRQDPGLGLRLIYFSYDVKMKEKGDIPEGYSVSREKKERFSLILESASTNQTSMYLCASIGPGQGNEKLFFGSGTQLSVL.

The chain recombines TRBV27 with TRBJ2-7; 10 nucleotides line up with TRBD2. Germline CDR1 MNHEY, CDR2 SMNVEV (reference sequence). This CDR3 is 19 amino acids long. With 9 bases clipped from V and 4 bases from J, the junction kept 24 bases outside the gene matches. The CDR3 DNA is TGTGCCAGTTCAGCCGGACAGGGAGGGCTAGCGGGAGTGGTGTACGAGCAGTACTTC. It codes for CASSAGQGGLAGVVYEQYF.